Detailed here is one T cell receptor (beta chain). Antigen unknown. Combining a sample-barcoded 5' primer with a J-beta primer mix, a second PCR ran for 7 to 11 cycles. From the 5' RACE reads, TCRdb called clonotypes with MiXCR, one entry per CDR3 protein. The sample yields 2 million or so distinct CDR3 sequences, 40% to 55% seen once. V lost 5 bases and J 0 bases, leaving 11 bases between the germline ends. Per the germline V gene, CDR1 is SQVTM and CDR2 is ANQGSEA. CDR3 length equals 14 residues. The source of the sample is a study of blood T cells in healthy people across ages. General study findings and limits: Compared with aged donors, long-lived donors showed fewer expanded clones, suggesting selection. Older individuals had lower TCR beta diversity per million T cells (the decline was roughly linear).

This receptor was obtained from a woman aged 35 to 49 in good health. Sample: blood. V is TRBV29-1 and J is TRBJ1-5, with D unresolved. CDR3 sequence: CSVSESASNQPQHF. In DNA, the CDR3 is TGCAGCGTTTCGGAATCCGCTAGCAATCAGCCCCAGCATTTT.